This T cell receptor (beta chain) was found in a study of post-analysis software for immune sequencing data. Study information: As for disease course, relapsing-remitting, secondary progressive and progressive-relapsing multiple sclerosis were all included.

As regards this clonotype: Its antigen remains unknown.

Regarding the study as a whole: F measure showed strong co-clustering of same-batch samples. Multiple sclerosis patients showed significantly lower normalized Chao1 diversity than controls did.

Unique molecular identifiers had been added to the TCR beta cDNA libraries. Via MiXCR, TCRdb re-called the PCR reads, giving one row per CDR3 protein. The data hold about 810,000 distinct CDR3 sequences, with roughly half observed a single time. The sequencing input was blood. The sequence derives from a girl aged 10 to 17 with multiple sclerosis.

CDR3 nucleotide sequence: TGTGCCAGCAGGACGGGACAAAGGCGGAATGAGCAGTTCTTC. Its protein is CASRTGQRRNEQFF. The chain combines TRBV12-3 or TRBV12-4 with TRBJ2-1; D may be TRBD1 (6 bases). The length of the CDR3 is 14 residues. V was cut by 6 bases and J by 7 bases, with 16 bases left in between.